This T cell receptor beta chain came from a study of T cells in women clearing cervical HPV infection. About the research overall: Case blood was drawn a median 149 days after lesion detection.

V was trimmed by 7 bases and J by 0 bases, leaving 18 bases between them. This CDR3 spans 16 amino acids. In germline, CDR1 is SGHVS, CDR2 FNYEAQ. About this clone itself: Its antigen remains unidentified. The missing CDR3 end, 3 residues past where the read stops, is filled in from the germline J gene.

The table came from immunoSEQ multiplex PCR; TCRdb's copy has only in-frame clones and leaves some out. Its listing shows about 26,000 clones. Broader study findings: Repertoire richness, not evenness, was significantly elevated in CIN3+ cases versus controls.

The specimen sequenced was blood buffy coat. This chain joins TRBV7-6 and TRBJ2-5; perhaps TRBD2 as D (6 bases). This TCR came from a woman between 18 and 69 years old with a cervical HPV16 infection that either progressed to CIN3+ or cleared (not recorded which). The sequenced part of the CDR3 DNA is TGTGCCAGCACCCCCGGGACTCCCTTGTACCAAGAGACC. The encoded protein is CASTPGTPLYQET. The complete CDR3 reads CASTPGTPLYQETQYF.